This T cell receptor (beta chain) emerged from a study of blood T cell repertoires in COVID-19. The CDR3 runs to 14 residues. Germline V gene lookup returns CDR1 KGHSH and CDR2 LQKENI. The V segment lost 5 bases and the J segment 5 bases; nucleotides outside the gene matches: 4. TCRdb keeps only in-frame clones here, not all; method: immunoSEQ multiplex PCR. The data show about 270,000 clones, roughly nine tenths seen once. The sequencing sample was made of peripheral blood. The chain links TRBV18 to TRBJ1-4, with 8 positions matching TRBD1. The origin of this receptor is a man aged 55-75 years who had recovered from COVID-19. The CDR3 nucleotides are TGTGCCAGCTCAAGGACAGGGTCGAATGAAAAACTGTTTTTT. This codes for CASSRTGSNEKLFF.